This T cell receptor beta chain was documented in a study of T-cell reconstitution after alpha-beta-depleted transplantation in children. Study-level findings and limits: At the one-year point after transplant, T-cell counts and TCRbeta diversity were found to come mostly from T cells that had been newly produced. Day-60 TCRbeta diversity that was high in some patients was derived from surviving recipient T cells and thymic progenitors. As was reported, about two months after transplant, alpha-beta T cells came from several hundred expanded graft clones.

Unique molecular identifiers were incorporated during preparation of the TCRbeta library. TCRdb reanalysed the PCR reads using MiXCR and keeps one entry per CDR3 protein. In the table there are 25,000 to 35,000 distinct CDR3 sequences, 6% to 8.5% of which are singletons. This clonotype was counted at least ten times. Its target is unknown. The input for sequencing was peripheral blood, taken 60 days after TCRalphabeta/CD19-depleted stem cell transplant. This receptor was obtained from a child under two years old who had a stem cell transplant for acute myeloid leukemia, so the T cells may come from the graft donor.

In DNA form, the CDR3 reads TGCGCCAGCAGCCAAGATAGAGGCCAGTTCTACGAGCAGTACTTC. Translating gives CASSQDRGQFYEQYF. The rearrangement uses TRBV4-3 and TRBJ2-7; no definite D call. Trimming pared 0 bases from V and 3 bases from J, leaving 12 bases between. This CDR3 is built from 15 residues. The germline V gene has CDR1 LGHNA and CDR2 YSLEER.